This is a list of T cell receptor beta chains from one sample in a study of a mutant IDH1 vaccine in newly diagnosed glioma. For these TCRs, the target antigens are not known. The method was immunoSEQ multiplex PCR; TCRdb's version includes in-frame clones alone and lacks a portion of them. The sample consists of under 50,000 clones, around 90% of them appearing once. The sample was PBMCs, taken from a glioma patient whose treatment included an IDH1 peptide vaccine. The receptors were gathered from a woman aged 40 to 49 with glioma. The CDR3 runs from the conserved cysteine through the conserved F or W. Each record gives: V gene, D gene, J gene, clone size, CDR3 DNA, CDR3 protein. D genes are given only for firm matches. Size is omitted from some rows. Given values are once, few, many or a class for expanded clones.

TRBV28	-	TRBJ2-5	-	TGTGCCAGCAGTTTAACGGGCGGAGAGACCCAGTACTTC	CASSLTGGETQYF
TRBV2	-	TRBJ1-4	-	TGTGCCAGCAGTGGGGATCGTAATGAAAAACTGTTTTTT	CASSGDRNEKLFF
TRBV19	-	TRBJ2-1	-	TGTGCCAGTAGTAGGTCTAGCAGCTACAATGAGCAGTTCTTC	CASSRSSSYNEQFF
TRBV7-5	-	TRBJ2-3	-	TGTGCCAGAAGCCACCTATTCCGGACGCAGTATTTT	CARSHLFRTQYF
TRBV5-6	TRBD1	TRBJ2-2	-	TGTGCCAGCAGCTTGTACAGGGGCCCCGCTCAGTTAATCACCGGGGAGCTGTTTTTT	CASSLYRGPAQLITGELFF
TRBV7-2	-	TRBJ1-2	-	TGTGCCAGCAGCCCCCCGGGGGACTATGGCTACACCTTC	CASSPPGDYGYTF
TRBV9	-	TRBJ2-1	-	TGTGCCAGCAGCTGGCGACCAAGCTCCTACAATGAGCAGTTCTTC	CASSWRPSSYNEQFF
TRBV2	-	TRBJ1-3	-	TGTGCCACCACCGACAGGGGAAACACCATATATTTT	CATTDRGNTIYF
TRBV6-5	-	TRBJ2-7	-	TGTGCCAGCAGCAGGACTGTCCTAGGCCATAACGAGCAGTACTTC	CASSRTVLGHNEQYF
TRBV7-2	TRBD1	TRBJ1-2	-	TGTGCCAGCAGCCCAAGCCCCTTGACAGGGCGCTACACCTTC	CASSPSPLTGRYTF
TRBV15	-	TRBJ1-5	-	TGTGCCACCAGCAGAGCAGCGGGGGGACAGCCCCAGCATTTT	CATSRAAGGQPQHF
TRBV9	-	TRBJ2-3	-	TGTGCCAGCAGCGTGCTGACTCCAAGCACAGATACGCAGTATTTT	CASSVLTPSTDTQYF
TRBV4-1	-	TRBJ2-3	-	TGCGCCAGCAGCCATGACTTTAGCGGAACCCCAGATACGCAGTATTTT	CASSHDFSGTPDTQYF
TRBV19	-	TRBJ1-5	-	TGTGCCAGTAGTATAGAGTCAGGGTATGACAATCAGCCCCAGCATTTT	CASSIESGYDNQPQHF
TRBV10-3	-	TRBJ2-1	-	TGTGCCTCAGCCCCGGGAAATGAGCAGTTCTTC	CASAPGNEQFF
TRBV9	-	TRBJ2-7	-	TGTGCCAGCAGCGTAGGGGTGACCCCGGAGGAGCAGTACTTC	CASSVGVTPEEQYF
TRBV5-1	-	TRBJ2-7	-	TGCGCCAGCAGCTTGGAATCTGGGAGCTCCTACGAGCAGTACTTC	CASSLESGSSYEQYF
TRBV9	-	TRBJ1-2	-	TGTGCCAGCAGCGCAGTACGAAACCGTTTTTTGGGCTACACCTTC	CASSAVRNRFLGYTF
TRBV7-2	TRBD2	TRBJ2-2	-	TGTGCCAGCAGCTCCCTAGCGGGGGGGAACACCGGGGAGCTGTTTTTT	CASSSLAGGNTGELFF
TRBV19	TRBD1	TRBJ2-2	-	TGTGCCAGTATGGACAGGGGGCGCAGTTTCACCGGGGAGCTGTTTTTT	CASMDRGRSFTGELFF
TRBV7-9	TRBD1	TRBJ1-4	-	TGTGCCAGCAGCTCCGGTTCGGGACAGAGAAATGAAAAACTGTTTTTT	CASSSGSGQRNEKLFF
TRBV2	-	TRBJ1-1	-	TGTGCCAGCAGTGGCGGGGGTTCGGAAGCTTTCTTT	CASSGGGSEAFF
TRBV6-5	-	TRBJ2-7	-	TGTGCCAGCAGTCCTTCGACCTTTAGTGAGCAGTACTTC	CASSPSTFSEQYF
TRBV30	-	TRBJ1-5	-	TGTGCCTGGAGTTCCCAGGGCGATCAGCCCCAGCATTTT	CAWSSQGDQPQHF
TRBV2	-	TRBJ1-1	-	TGTGCCAGCACCGGGTTAGAGGGGACTGAAGCTTTCTTT	CASTGLEGTEAFF
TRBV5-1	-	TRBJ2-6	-	TGCGCCAGCAGCTTTCCAGGGAACTCTGGGGCCAACGTCCTGACTTTC	CASSFPGNSGANVLTF
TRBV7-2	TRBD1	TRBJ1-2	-	TGTGCCAGCAGCTCCGGGACAGGGAACTATGGCTACACCTTC	CASSSGTGNYGYTF
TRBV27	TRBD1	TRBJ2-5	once	TGTGCCAGCAGTCTCGGACAGGGTAGAGAGACCCAGTACTTC	CASSLGQGRETQYF
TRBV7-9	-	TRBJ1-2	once	TGTGCCAGCAGCTTAGCGGGAGTAGGGAGACGAGCTGGCTACACCTTC	CASSLAGVGRRAGYTF
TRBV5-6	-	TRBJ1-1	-	TGTGCCAGCAGCTTGTTCAGGGGACGGACTGAAGCTTTCTTT	CASSLFRGRTEAFF
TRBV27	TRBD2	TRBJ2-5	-	TGTGCCAGCAGTTTAATCTCGGTGGGGCGGGAGCGAGAGACCCAGTACTTC	CASSLISVGRERETQYF
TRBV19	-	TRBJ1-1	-	TGTGCCAGTAGTAAGTACACTGAAGCTTTCTTT	CASSKYTEAFF
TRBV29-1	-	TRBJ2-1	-	TGCAGCGCTGACACCGGACAGTACAATGAGCAGTTCTTC	CSADTGQYNEQFF
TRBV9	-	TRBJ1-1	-	TGTGCCAGCAGCGTAGGGCCCTGGACAGTGAACACTGAAGCTTTCTTT	CASSVGPWTVNTEAFF
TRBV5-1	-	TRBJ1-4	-	TGCGCCAGCAGCCGGGACGAGGAAAAACTGTTTTTT	CASSRDEEKLFF